This T cell receptor beta chain was identified during a study of T cell responses to AZD1222 COVID-19 vaccine. Study results and caveats: Possibly, clonal diversity was underestimated; donors were largely white British and included more females. Baseline seropositives among AZD1222 recipients totaled only six.

Produced via immunoSEQ multiplex PCR; TCRdb's table is partial and in-frame only. The data show some 170,000 clones, with just over 90% seen just once and around 4.4% held by the top ten. Regarding this clone: Its matching antigen is unknown.

CDR1 is LNHNV, CDR2 YYDKDF, per germline (reference sequence). The CDR3 loop spans 12 amino acids. Trimming removed 3 bases at V and 1 base at J, with 3 bases between. The TCR comes from an adult in good health. The input for sequencing was peripheral blood, taken on day 0 of MenACWY control vaccination. This chain joins TRBV15 and TRBJ1-2; D not certain. CDR3 region: CATSSNNYGYTF. The CDR3 DNA follows: TGTGCCACCAGCAGTAATAACTATGGCTACACCTTC.